This TCR beta chain was documented in a study of cytomegalovirus exposure and HLA in healthy donors. PCR amplification relied on 60 Vbeta primers (plus 13 Jbeta primers). This table comes from immunoSEQ multiplex PCR, and its TCRdb copy is limited to in-frame clones, with some not included. The repertoire consists of about 43,000 clones, with 51% occurring once and the leading ten covering around 5.8%. V lost 8 bases, J lost 5 bases, and 9 bases stayed unmatched. Germline CDR1 MGHDK, CDR2 SYGVNS. The CDR3 extends over 14 amino acids. The chain has TRBV25-1 and TRBJ2-1; 7 bases map to TRBD2. The source material was PBMCs. The receptor comes from a man in his sixties in good health and CMV-seronegative. DNA for the CDR3: TGTGCCAGCCAACCCGGGACTACACACAATGAGCAGTTCTTC. Translation: CASQPGTTHNEQFF.